This T cell receptor beta chain was identified during a study of blood T cell repertoires in COVID-19. Overall study: Samples taken during acute and convalescent COVID-19 were collected in the United States, Italy and Spain. The cDNA or gDNA used as material had been derived from T cells, B-cell-depleted T cells, or PBMCs.

Original processing notes: How many nucleated cells were present was estimated from reference gene primer amplification. Sequencing used immunoSEQ multiplex PCR; TCRdb keeps in-frame clones, though not all of them. The V and J calls and clone size are taken from that table; D and trimming were inferred from the DNA. Seen here are over 75,000 clones, 84% observed once, and the top ten hold 20% to 25%. V was shortened by 0 bases and J by 11 bases, with 16 bases between the two germline ends. The CDR3 has 14 amino acids. The germline gives CDR1 SEHNR, CDR2 FQNEAQ (reference sequence). This receptor was taken from a woman in her forties or fifties with acute or convalescent COVID-19. The chain uses TRBV7-9 and TRBJ1-1, with a tentative D call TRBD1 (5 bases). The sequenced sample consisted of peripheral blood. The CDR3: CASSLAGAVSDAFF. The CDR3 coding sequence is TGTGCCAGCAGCTTAGCAGGGGCGGTGTCGGACGCTTTCTTT.